This T cell receptor beta chain was profiled in a study of T cells in localized non-small cell lung cancer. Study-wide findings and caveats: With higher T cell density in blood came longer overall survival. Tumor samples were not multi-region, leaving intratumor heterogeneity unexcluded.

Deletions cut 9 bases from V and 6 bases from J, with 13 bases between. This CDR3 spans 12 amino acids. Germline CDR1 reads SGHKS; CDR2 reads YYEKEE (reference sequence). With regard to this clone: Its antigen is not identified.

Only in-frame clones appear in the TCRdb table, and some are missing; sequencing was by immunoSEQ multiplex PCR. The sample records some 30,000 clones, roughly 78% being singletons. The material was peripheral blood, obtained before any cancer treatment. This TCR came from a male donor at least 60 years old with stage II squamous cell lung carcinoma. The chain carries TRBV5-5 and TRBJ2-1; D is undetermined. This chain's CDR3 is CATPNWGNEQFF. CDR3 DNA: TGTGCCACTCCAAATTGGGGCAATGAGCAGTTCTTC.